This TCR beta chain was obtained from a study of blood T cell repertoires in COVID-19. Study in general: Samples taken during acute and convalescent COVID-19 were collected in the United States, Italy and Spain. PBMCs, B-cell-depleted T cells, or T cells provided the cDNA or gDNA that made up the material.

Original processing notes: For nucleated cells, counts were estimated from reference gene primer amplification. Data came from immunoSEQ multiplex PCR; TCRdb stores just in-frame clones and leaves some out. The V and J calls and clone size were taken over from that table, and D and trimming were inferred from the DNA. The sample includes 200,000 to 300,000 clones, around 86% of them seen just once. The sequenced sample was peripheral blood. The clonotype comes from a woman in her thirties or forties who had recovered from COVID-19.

The CDR3 DNA sequence: TGTGCCAGCAGCCCGGGACAGTTCAATCAGCCCCAGCATTTT. Translating gives CASSPGQFNQPQHF. The rearrangement uses TRBV5-8 and TRBJ1-5, with 7 bases lining up with TRBD1. V lost 4 bases, J lost 3 bases, and 4 bases stayed unmatched. This CDR3 comprises 14 residues. Germline-derived CDR1 and CDR2 are SGHTS and YDEGEE.